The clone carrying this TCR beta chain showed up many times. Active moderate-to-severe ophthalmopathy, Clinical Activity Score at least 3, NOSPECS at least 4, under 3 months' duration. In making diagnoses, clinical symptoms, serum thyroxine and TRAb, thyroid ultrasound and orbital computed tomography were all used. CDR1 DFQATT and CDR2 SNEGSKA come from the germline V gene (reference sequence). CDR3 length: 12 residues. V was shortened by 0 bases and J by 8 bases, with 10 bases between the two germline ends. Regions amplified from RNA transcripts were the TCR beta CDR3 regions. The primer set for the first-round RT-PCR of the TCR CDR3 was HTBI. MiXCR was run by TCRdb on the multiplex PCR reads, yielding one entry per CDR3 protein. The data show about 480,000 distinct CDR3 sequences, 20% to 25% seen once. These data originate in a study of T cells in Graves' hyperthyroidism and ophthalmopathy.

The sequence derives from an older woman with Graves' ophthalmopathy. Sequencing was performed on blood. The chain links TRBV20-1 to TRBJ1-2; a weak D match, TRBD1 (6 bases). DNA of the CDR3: TGCAGTGCTAGAGATAAAGGACAGGGCTACACCTTC. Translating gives CSARDKGQGYTF.